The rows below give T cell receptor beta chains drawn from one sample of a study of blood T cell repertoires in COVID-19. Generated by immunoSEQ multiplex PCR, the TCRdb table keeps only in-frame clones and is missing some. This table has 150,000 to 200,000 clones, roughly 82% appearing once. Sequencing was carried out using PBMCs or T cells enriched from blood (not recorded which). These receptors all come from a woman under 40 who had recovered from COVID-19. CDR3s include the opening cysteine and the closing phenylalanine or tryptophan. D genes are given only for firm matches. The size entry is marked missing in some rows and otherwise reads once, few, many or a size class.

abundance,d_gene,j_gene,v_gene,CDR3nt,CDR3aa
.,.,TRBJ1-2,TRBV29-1,TGCAGCGTTGAGCAGGGTTCCGGGGAGGACTTCAACTATGGCTACACCTTC,CSVEQGSGEDFNYGYTF
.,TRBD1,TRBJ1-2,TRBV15,TGTGCCACCAGCATGGCCCCTTACAGGGGGCGCAACTATGGCTACACCTTC,CATSMAPYRGRNYGYTF
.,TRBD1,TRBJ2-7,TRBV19,TGTGCCAGTAGTATATTCTCGGACAGGGGTATCTACGAGCAGTACTTC,CASSIFSDRGIYEQYF
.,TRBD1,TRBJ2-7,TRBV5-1,TGCGCCAGCAGCTTGGGACAGGGGGACTCCTACGAGCAGTACTTC,CASSLGQGDSYEQYF
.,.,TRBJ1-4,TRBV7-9,TGTGCCAGCAGCCCCGACAGTTTCAATGAAAAACTGTTTTTT,CASSPDSFNEKLFF
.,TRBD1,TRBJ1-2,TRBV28,TGTGCCAGCAGTCAAGGACAGGGAAGATATGGCTACACCTTC,CASSQGQGRYGYTF
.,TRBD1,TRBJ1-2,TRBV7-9,TGTGCCAGCAGCTTAGGTACAGGGGACTATGGCTACACCTTC,CASSLGTGDYGYTF
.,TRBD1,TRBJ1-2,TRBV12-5,TGTGCTAGTGGTCCAGGGACAGGGTATGGCTACACCTTC,CASGPGTGYGYTF
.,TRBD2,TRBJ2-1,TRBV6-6,TGTGCCAGCAGTTCTCGGACTAGCGGTTTTTACAATGAGCAGTTCTTC,CASSSRTSGFYNEQFF
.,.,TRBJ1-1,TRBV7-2,TGTGCCAGCACCCTACCCTGGGCCTTACAAGGTGAAGCTTTCTTT,CASTLPWALQGEAFF
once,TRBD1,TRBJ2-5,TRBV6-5,TGTGCCAGCAGCCTACAGGGGTTGACGGAGACCCAGTACTTC,CASSLQGLTETQYF
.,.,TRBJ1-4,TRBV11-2,TGTGCCAGCAGCTCCAGGGCTGATGAAAAACTGTTTTTT,CASSSRADEKLFF
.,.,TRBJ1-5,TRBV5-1,TGCGCCAGCAGGCCGGGTCCCCCCCATCAGCCCCAGCATTTT,CASRPGPPHQPQHF
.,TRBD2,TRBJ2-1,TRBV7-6,TGTGCCAGCAGCCCAACACAACTAGCGGGACTCAATGAGCAGTTCTTC,CASSPTQLAGLNEQFF
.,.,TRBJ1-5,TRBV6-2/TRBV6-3,TGTGCCAGCAGTTACCCGGTGACAATTTTACAGCCCCAGCATTTT,CASSYPVTILQPQHF
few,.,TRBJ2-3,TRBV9,TGTGCCAGCAGCGTAGCTCTAGTCAAAAACACAGATACGCAGTATTTT,CASSVALVKNTDTQYF
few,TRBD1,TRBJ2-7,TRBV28,TGTGCCAGCAGTGCAGGGACAGGGACCTACGAGCAGTACTTC,CASSAGTGTYEQYF
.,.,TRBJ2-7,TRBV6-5,TGTGCCAGCACGACGGGGGGCGGTTACGAGCAGTACTTC,CASTTGGGYEQYF
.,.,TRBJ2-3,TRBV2,TGTGCCAGCAGGGACAAACTCAGGGGCACAGATACGCAGTATTTT,CASRDKLRGTDTQYF
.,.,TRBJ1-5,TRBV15,TGTGCCACCAGCAGAGAGAAGGGAGACAATCAGCCCCAGCATTTT,CATSREKGDNQPQHF
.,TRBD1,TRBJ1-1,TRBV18,TGTGCCAGCTCATCCGGGACAGGGGGCACTGAAGCTTTCTTT,CASSSGTGGTEAFF
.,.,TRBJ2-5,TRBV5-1,TGCGCCAGCAGCTTACAGGGTTTCCAAGAGACCCAGTACTTC,CASSLQGFQETQYF
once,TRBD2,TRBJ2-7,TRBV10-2,TGCGCCAGCAGACAAACAGGGAAAAGCGGGAGCGAGCAGTACTTC,CASRQTGKSGSEQYF
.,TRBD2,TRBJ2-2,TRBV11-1,TGTGCCAGCAGCTTTCTAGCGGGAGGGGCGGCCGGGGAGCTGTTTTTT,CASSFLAGGAAGELFF
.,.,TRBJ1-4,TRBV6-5,TGTGCCAGCAGGGCCCAGGGGAGCGTTCATGAAAAACTGTTTTTT,CASRAQGSVHEKLFF
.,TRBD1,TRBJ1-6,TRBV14,TGTGCCAGCAGCCAAGATAACCTCCCCGGGACAGGGACGAGCTCCTATAATTCACCCCTCCACTTT,CASSQDNLPGTGTSSYNSPLHF
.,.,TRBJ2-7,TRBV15,TGTGCCACCAGCAGAGAGGGGAACGGAGGGTACGAGCAGTACTTC,CATSREGNGGYEQYF
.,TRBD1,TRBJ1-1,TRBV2,TGTGCCAGCAGCCAGACAGGGGATGAAGCTTTCTTT,CASSQTGDEAFF
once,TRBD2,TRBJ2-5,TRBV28,TGTGCCAGCAGAGGAGGACTAGCGGGAGAAGAGACCCAGTACTTC,CASRGGLAGEETQYF
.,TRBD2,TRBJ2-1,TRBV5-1,TGCGCCAGCAGCCTATTAGCGGGAGTGGGATACAATGAGCAGTTCTTC,CASSLLAGVGYNEQFF
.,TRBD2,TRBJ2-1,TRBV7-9,TGTGCCAGCAGCCCGACTAGCCAGTCACTAGGTGAGCAGTTCTTC,CASSPTSQSLGEQFF
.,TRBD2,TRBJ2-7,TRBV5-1,TGCGCCAGCAGTATGGAGGCCGGGACTAGTTCGGGGCAGTACTTC,CASSMEAGTSSGQYF
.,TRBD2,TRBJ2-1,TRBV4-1,TGCGCCAGCAGCCAAGTTTGGTCTAGCGGGATTGAGCAGTTCTTC,CASSQVWSSGIEQFF
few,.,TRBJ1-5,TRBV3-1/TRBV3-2,TGTGCCAGCAGCCGCGATCAGGGAAGGGCCCAGCATTTT,CASSRDQGRAQHF
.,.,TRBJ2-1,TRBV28,TGTGCCAGCAGCCCGCTCGGACAGAGCTCCTACAATGAGCAGTTCTTC,CASSPLGQSSYNEQFF
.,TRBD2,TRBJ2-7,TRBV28,TGTGCCAGCAGCCTTTCTAGCGGGAGGGGCGAGCAGTACTTC,CASSLSSGRGEQYF
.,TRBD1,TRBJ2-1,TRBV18,TGTGCCAGCTCACCACCAAAGGGGACAGGGCATAATGAGCAGTTCTTC,CASSPPKGTGHNEQFF
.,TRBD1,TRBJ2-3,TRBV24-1,TGTGCCACCAGGGACAGGGGTAATACAGATACGCAGTATTTT,CATRDRGNTDTQYF
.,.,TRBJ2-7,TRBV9,TGTGCCAGCAGCGGTGGAGCGCCCGACGAGCAGTACTTC,CASSGGAPDEQYF
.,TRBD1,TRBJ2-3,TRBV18,TGTGCCAGCTCACGAGACAGGGGGCCAACAGATACGCAGTATTTT,CASSRDRGPTDTQYF